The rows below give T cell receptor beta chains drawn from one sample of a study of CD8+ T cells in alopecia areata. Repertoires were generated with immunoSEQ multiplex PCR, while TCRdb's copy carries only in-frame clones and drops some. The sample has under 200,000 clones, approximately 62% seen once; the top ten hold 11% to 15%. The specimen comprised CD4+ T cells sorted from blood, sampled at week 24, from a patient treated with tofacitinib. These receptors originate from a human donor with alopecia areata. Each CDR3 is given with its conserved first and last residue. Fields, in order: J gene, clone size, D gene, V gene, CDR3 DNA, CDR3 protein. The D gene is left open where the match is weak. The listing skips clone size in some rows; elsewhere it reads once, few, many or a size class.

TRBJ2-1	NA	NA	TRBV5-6	TGTGCCAGCAGCTTCACCTACAATGAGCAGTTCTTC	CASSFTYNEQFF
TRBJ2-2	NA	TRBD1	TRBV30	TGTGCCTGGGGTGTAGCTACAGGGGCCGGGGAGCTGTTTTTT	CAWGVATGAGELFF
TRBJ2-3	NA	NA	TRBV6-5	TGTGCCAGCAGTTACGAGGACGGACTAAACACAGATACGCAGTATTTT	CASSYEDGLNTDTQYF
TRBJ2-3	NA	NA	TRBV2	TGTGTGGGGGGGCTCACAGATACGCAGTATTTT	CVGGLTDTQYF
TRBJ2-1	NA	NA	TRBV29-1	TGCAGCGCTCGACGGACGGCCAGCTCCTACAATGAGCAGTTCTTC	CSARRTASSYNEQFF
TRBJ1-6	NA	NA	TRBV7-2	TGTGCCAGCAGCTTAGGATCCTGGGGTTCACCCCTCCACTTT	CASSLGSWGSPLHF
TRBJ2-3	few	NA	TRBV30	TGTGCCTGGAGTGTAAGGTCTGGTAGCACAGATACGCAGTATTTT	CAWSVRSGSTDTQYF
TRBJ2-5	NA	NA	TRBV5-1	TGCGCCAGCAGCTTGGCTTCCTTCGAAGAGACCCAGTACTTC	CASSLASFEETQYF
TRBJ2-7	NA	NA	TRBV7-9	TGTGCCAGCAGCCTAGGGTTGGGACGGTCCTACGAGCAGTACTTC	CASSLGLGRSYEQYF
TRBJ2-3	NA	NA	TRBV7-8	TGTGCCAGCAGCTGGGGATACGATACGCAGTATTTT	CASSWGYDTQYF
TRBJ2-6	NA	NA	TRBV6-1	TGTGCCAGCAGCCCGCAGGGGCTAGGGGCCAACGTCCTGACTTTC	CASSPQGLGANVLTF
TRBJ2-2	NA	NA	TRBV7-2	TGTGCCAGCACCCTAGCACCGGGTTCTGTTGGCGGGGAGCTGTTTTTT	CASTLAPGSVGGELFF
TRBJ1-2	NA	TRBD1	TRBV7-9	TGTGCCAGCAGCGCCGACAGGGGTCAGGGCTACACCTTC	CASSADRGQGYTF